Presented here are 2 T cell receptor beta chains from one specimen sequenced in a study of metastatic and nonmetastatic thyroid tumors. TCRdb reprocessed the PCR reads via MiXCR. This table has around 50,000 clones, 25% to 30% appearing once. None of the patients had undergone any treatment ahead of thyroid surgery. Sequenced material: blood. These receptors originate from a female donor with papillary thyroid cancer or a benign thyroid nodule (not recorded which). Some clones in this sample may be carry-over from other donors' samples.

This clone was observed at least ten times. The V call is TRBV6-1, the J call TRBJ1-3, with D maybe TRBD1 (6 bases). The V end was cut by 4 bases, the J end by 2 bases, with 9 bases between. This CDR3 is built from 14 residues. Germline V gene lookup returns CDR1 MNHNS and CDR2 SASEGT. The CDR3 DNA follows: TGTGCCAGCAGTGCACAGGGTCCTGGAAACACCATATATTTT. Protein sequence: CASSAQGPGNTIYF.

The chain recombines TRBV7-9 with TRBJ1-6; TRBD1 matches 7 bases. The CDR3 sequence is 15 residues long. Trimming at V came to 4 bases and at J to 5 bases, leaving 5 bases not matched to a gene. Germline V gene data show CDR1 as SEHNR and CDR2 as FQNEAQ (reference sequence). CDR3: CASSSGQLDNSPLHF. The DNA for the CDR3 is TGTGCCAGCAGCTCGGGACAGCTGGATAATTCACCCCTCCACTTT.